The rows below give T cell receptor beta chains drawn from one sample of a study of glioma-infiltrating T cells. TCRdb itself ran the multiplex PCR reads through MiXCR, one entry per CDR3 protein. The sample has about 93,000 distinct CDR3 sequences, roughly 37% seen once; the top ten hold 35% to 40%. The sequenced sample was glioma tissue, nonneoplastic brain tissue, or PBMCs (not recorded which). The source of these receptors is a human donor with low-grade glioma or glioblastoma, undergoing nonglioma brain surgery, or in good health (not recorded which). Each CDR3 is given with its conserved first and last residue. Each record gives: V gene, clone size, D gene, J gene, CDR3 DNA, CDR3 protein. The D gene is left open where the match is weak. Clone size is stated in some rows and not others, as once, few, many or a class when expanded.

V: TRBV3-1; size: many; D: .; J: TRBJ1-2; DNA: TGTGCCAGCAGCCAGCACAACCTTAACTATGGCTACACCTTC; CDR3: CASSQHNLNYGYTF
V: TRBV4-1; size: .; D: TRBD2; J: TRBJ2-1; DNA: TGCGCCAGCAGCCAAGAGGGAGGGGATGACAATGAGCAGTTCTTC; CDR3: CASSQEGGDDNEQFF
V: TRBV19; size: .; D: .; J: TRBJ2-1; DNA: TGTGTTAGTAGTATCGTTGACAGGAAGTTCAATGAGCAGTTCTTC; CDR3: CVSSIVDRKFNEQFF
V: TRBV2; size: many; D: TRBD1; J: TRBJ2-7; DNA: TGTGCCAGCAGTGAATTGGTCGGGACAGCCTACGAGCAGTACTTC; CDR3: CASSELVGTAYEQYF
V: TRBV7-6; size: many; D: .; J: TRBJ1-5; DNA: TGTGCCAGCAGCTTAGGGGCAGGACTTCAGCCCCAGCATTTT; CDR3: CASSLGAGLQPQHF
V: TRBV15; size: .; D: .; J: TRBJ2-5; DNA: TGTGCCACCAGCAGACATACAGCCCAAGAGACACAGTACTTC; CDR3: CATSRHTAQETQYF
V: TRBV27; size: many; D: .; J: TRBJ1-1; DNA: TGTGCCAGCAGTGGGAAGGTTGGAAGCACTGAAGCTTTCTTT; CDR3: CASSGKVGSTEAFF
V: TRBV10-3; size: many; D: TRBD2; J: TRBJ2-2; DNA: TGTGCCATCAGTGTTTCAAGCGGGGGGGCCGGCACCGGGGAGCTGTTTTTT; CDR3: CAISVSSGGAGTGELFF
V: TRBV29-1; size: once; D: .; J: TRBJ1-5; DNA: TGCAGCTTCAAACATGGGGACCAGCCCCAGCATTTT; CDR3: CSFKHGDQPQHF
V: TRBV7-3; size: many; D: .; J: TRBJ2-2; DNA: TGTGCCAGCAGTTCAGGGGCCCGAGCCGGGGAGCTGTTTTTT; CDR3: CASSSGARAGELFF
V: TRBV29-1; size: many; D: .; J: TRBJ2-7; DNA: TGCAGCGTTGGGAGAGGCTACGAGCAGTACTTC; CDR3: CSVGRGYEQYF
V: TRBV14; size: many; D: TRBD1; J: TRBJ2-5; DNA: TGTGCCAGCAGCCACCATACAGGGGGCATAGAGACCCAGTACTTC; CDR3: CASSHHTGGIETQYF
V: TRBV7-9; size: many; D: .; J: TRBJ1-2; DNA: TGTGCCAGCAGCCCCGTTGCGGGGGGAGCTGGCTACACCTTC; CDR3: CASSPVAGGAGYTF
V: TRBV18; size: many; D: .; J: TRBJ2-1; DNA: TGTGCCAGCTCACCAATAGGTGGGGAGTACAATGAGCAGTTCTTC; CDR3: CASSPIGGEYNEQFF
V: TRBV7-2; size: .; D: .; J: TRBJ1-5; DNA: TGTGCCACCAGCTTAGGGGGGTATGGCAATCAGCCCCAGCATTTT; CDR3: CATSLGGYGNQPQHF
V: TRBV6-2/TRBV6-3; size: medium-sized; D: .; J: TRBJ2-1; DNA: TGTGCCAGCAGCTCACTCCTAGATAATGAGCAGTTCTTC; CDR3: CASSSLLDNEQFF
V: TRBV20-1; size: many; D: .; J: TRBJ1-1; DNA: TGCAGTGCTAGAGATGAATCCGGGGGACGTTTCGCTGAAGCTTTCTTT; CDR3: CSARDESGGRFAEAFF
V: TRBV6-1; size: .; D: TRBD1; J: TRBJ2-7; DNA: TGTGCCAGCAGGGGGACAGGGTTTTACGAGCAGTACTTC; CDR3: CASRGTGFYEQYF
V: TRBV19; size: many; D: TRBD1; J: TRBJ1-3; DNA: TGTGCCAGTAGTATCCTGACAGGGGGCTCTGGAAACACCATATATTTT; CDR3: CASSILTGGSGNTIYF
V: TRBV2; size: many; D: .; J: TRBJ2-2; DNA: TGTGCCAGCAGTGAGTTTCAAAAGGCCGGGGAGCTGTTTTTT; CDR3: CASSEFQKAGELFF
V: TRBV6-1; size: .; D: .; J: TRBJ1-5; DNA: TGCGCCACCCGAGAGAGTTTGCAGAGCGATCAGCCCCAGCATTTT; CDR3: CATRESLQSDQPQHF
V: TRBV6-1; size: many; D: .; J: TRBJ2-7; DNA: TGTGCCAGCAGCCTCACTCGACAGTCTCAATACGAGCAGTACTTC; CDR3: CASSLTRQSQYEQYF
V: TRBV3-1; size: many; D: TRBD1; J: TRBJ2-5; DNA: TGTGCCAGCAGCCGAACAGGGGTAGAGACCCAGTACTTC; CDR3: CASSRTGVETQYF
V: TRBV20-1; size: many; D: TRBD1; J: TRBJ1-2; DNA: TGCAGTGCCCCACCAGGGGGCCGCGGCTACACCTTC; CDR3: CSAPPGGRGYTF
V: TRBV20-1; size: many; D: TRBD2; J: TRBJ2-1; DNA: TGCAGTGCTAGTAAGGGACTACCGGAGCAGTTCTTC; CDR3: CSASKGLPEQFF
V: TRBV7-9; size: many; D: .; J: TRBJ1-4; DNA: TGTGCCAGCAGCGGAAACAGGAGGGGGGATGAAAAACTGTTTTTT; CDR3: CASSGNRRGDEKLFF
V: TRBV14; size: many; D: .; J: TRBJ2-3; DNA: TGTGCCAGCAGCCACTACGCCGGAGTCACAGATACGCAGTATTTT; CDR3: CASSHYAGVTDTQYF
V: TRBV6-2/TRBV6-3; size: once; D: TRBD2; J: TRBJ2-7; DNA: TGTGCCAGCAGTGTAATTGGCGGGGGGGCGGACGAGCAGTACTTC; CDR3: CASSVIGGGADEQYF
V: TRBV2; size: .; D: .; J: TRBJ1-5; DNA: TGTGCCAGCAGTGAGGGCGTCAGAAATCAGCCCCAGCATTTT; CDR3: CASSEGVRNQPQHF
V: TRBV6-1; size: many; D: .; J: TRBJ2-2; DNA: TGTGCCAGCAGTCCGATGAGGAACACCGGGGAGCTGTTTTTT; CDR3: CASSPMRNTGELFF
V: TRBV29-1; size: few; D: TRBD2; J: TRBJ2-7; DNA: TGCAGCGTTCGGACTAGCGGGAGCAACGAGCAGTACTTC; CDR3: CSVRTSGSNEQYF
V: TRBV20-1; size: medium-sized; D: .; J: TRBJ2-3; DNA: TGCAGTGCTAGACGATCGGGGTCTAGCACAGATACGCAGTATTTT; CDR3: CSARRSGSSTDTQYF
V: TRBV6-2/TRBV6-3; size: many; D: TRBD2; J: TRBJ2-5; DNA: TGTGCCAGCAGTGGAAAAACCGGGAGGAAAAACGGGGCCCAGTACTTC; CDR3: CASSGKTGRKNGAQYF
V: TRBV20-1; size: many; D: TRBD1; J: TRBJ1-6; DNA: TGCAGTGCTAGTGGTGGGACAGGGAGATCACCCCTCCACTTT; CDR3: CSASGGTGRSPLHF
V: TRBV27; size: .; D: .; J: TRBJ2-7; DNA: TGTGTTAGCAGTTTTGGGATCTCCTACGAGCAGTACTTC; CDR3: CVSSFGISYEQYF